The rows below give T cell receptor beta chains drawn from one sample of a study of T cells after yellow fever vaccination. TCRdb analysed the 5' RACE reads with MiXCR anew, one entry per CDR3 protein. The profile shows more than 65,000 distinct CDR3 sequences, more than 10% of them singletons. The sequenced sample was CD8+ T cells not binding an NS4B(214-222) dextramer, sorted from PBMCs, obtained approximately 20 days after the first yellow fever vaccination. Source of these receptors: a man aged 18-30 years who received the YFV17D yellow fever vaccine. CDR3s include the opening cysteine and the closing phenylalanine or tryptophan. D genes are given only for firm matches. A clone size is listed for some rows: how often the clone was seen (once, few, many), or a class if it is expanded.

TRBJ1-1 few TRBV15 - CATSRRGLNTEAFF TGTGCCACCAGCCGGAGGGGCCTGAACACTGAAGCTTTCTTT
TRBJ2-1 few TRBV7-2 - CASSFPLKRPHNEQFF TGTGCCAGCAGCTTCCCCCTGAAAAGACCCCACAATGAGCAGTTCTTC
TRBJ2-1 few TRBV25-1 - CASSEEGGGNEQFF TGTGCCAGCAGTGAGGAGGGAGGGGGCAATGAGCAGTTCTTC
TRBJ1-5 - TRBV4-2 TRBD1 CASSLLTGVNQPQHF TGTGCCAGCAGCCTATTAACAGGGGTGAATCAGCCCCAGCATTTT
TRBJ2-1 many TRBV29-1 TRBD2 CSVDAGVSYNEQFF TGCAGCGTTGACGCGGGGGTAAGCTACAATGAGCAGTTCTTC
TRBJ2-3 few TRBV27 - CASSLSHSSSTDTQYF TGTGCCAGCAGTTTATCGCACAGCTCTAGCACAGATACGCAGTATTTT
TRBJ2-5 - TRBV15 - CATSVDRRPLETQYF TGTGCCACCAGCGTTGACAGGAGACCTCTAGAGACCCAGTACTTC
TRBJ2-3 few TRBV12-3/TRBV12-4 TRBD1 CASRGTGLTDTQYF TGTGCCAGCAGGGGGACAGGCCTCACAGATACGCAGTATTTT
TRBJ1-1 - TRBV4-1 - CASSQVSRDAEAFF TGCGCCAGCAGCCAAGTCTCGAGGGACGCTGAAGCTTTCTTT
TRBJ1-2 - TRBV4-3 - CASSQKVALGFYGYTF TGCGCCAGCAGCCAAAAGGTAGCCCTAGGTTTCTATGGCTACACCTTC
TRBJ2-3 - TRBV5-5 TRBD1 CASSLAGTGGITDTQYF TGTGCCAGCAGCTTGGCGGGGACAGGGGGCATCACAGATACGCAGTATTTT
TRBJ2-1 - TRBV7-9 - CASSPYYNEQFF TGTGCCAGCAGCCCATATTACAATGAGCAGTTCTTC
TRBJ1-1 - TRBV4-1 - CASSQAGYTEAFF TGCGCCAGCAGCCAAGCGGGGTACACTGAAGCTTTCTTT
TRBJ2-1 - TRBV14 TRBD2 CASSQLGLAAYNEQFF TGTGCCAGCAGCCAACTGGGACTAGCGGCCTACAATGAGCAGTTCTTC
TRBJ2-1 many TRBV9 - CASSVDNSYNEQFF TGTGCCAGCAGCGTTGACAACTCCTACAATGAGCAGTTCTTC
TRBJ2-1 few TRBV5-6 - CASSLGTGARNEQFF TGTGCCAGCAGCTTGGGGACGGGAGCCAGAAATGAGCAGTTCTTC
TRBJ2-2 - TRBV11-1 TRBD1 CASSPPGTGLISNTGELFF TGTGCCAGCAGCCCCCCGGGGACAGGGCTGATCTCGAACACCGGGGAGCTGTTTTTT
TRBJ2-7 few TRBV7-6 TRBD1 CASSLETGQGYEQYF TGTGCCAGCAGCTTAGAGACGGGACAGGGCTACGAGCAGTACTTC
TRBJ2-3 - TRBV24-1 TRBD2 CATSDSRGAYTDTQYF TGTGCCACCAGTGATTCGCGGGGGGCCTACACAGATACGCAGTATTTT
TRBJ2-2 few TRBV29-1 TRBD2 CSTTSGGLTGELFF TGCAGCACGACTAGCGGGGGTTTAACCGGGGAGCTGTTTTTT
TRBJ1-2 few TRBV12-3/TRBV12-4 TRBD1 CASSPGQGSAGYTF TGTGCCAGCAGTCCGGGACAGGGATCGGCTGGCTACACCTTC
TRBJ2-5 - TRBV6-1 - CASRERAWRQQETQYF TGTGCCAGCAGAGAGAGGGCTTGGCGACAGCAAGAGACCCAGTACTTC
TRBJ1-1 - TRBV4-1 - CASSPYRGVTTEAFF TGCGCCAGCAGCCCCTATAGGGGCGTGACCACTGAAGCTTTCTTT
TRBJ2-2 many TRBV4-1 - CASSQVKGLQSGELFF TGCGCCAGCAGCCAAGTCAAGGGGCTACAGTCCGGGGAGCTGTTTTTT
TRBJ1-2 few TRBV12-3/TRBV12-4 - CASSQLDRYWGGYTF TGTGCCAGCAGCCAACTGGACAGATATTGGGGGGGCTACACCTTC
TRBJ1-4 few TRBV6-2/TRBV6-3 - CASSYGQGHEKLFF TGTGCCAGCAGTTACGGGCAGGGGCACGAAAAACTGTTTTTT
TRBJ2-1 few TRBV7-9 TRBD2 CASSPGLAGALSYNEQFF TGTGCCAGCAGCCCGGGACTAGCGGGGGCACTCTCCTACAATGAGCAGTTCTTC
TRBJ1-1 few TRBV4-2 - CASSLSHGQNTEAFF TGTGCCAGCAGCCTATCCCACGGACAGAACACTGAAGCTTTCTTT
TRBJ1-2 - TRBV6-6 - CASSYQDNYGYTF TGTGCCAGCAGTTATCAGGACAATTATGGCTACACCTTC
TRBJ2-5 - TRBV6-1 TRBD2 CASSRIYTGGIETQYF TGTGCCAGCAGCCGCATATACACCGGGGGGATAGAGACCCAGTACTTC
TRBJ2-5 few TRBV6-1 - CASSEGLEGPQETQYF TGTGCCAGCAGTGAAGGACTAGAAGGCCCCCAAGAGACCCAGTACTTC